This T cell receptor beta chain derives from a study of monozygotic twins with inflammatory bowel disease. This CDR3 comprises 16 residues. Germline V gives CDR1 SNHLY, CDR2 FYNNEI. TCRdb reprocessed the 5' RACE reads; each CDR3 protein has one entry and no DNA is given. The sample table includes 150,000 to 200,000 distinct CDR3 sequences. The chain has TRBV2 and TRBJ2-1; absent DNA, TCRdb's TRBD2 call cannot be checked. Sequenced sample: blood. The TCR was taken from a human donor with ulcerative colitis or Crohn's disease, or a healthy co-twin of an affected twin (not recorded which). The CDR3 is CASRPIRTSGYNEQFF.